These T cell receptor beta chains were read from a single sample in a study of shared clonotypes between healthy human individuals. TCRdb keeps only in-frame clones here, not all; method: immunoSEQ multiplex PCR. This sample yields around 1.5 million clones, of which 98% are seen a single time; around 0.45% belongs to the top ten. The source material was naive CD4+ T cells sorted from blood. These receptors were obtained from a man younger than 40 in good health. CDR3s leave out the opening cysteine and the closing phenylalanine or tryptophan. A D gene is named only where the DNA matches it firmly.

v_call: TRBV6-1
d_call: -
cdr3_length: 12
j_call: TRBJ1-5
cdr3_aa: ASRTTYSNQPQH

v_call: TRBV28
d_call: -
cdr3_length: 14
j_call: TRBJ1-5
cdr3_aa: ASIPSLGGSNQPQH

v_call: TRBV5-1
d_call: -
cdr3_length: 13
j_call: TRBJ2-2
cdr3_aa: ASSPLSRNTGELF

v_call: TRBV7-9
d_call: TRBD1
cdr3_length: 13
j_call: TRBJ1-2
cdr3_aa: ASSLVPGQVYGYT

v_call: TRBV11-2
d_call: -
cdr3_length: 17
j_call: TRBJ1-1
cdr3_aa: ASSLGVTYANREDTEAF

v_call: TRBV9
d_call: -
cdr3_length: 13
j_call: TRBJ1-1
cdr3_aa: ASSVQGSANTEAF

v_call: TRBV2
d_call: -
cdr3_length: 13
j_call: TRBJ1-2
cdr3_aa: AITPTRGRDDGYT

v_call: TRBV6-1
d_call: -
cdr3_length: 11
j_call: TRBJ2-2
cdr3_aa: ARLIRSTGELF

v_call: TRBV10-1
d_call: -
cdr3_length: 12
j_call: TRBJ1-1
cdr3_aa: ASSEGVRPAEAF

v_call: TRBV5-6
d_call: -
cdr3_length: 10
j_call: TRBJ2-4
cdr3_aa: ASSDQADIQY

v_call: TRBV5-1
d_call: -
cdr3_length: 15
j_call: TRBJ2-2
cdr3_aa: ASSKALDTRDTGELF

v_call: TRBV18
d_call: TRBD2
cdr3_length: 15
j_call: TRBJ2-2
cdr3_aa: ASSQTSGRFDTGELF

v_call: TRBV5-1
d_call: -
cdr3_length: 12
j_call: TRBJ2-1
cdr3_aa: ASSLGTVNNEQF